This T cell receptor (beta chain) stems from a study of blood T cell repertoires in COVID-19. For the study at large: The analysed material was cDNA or gDNA that came from T cells, B-cell-depleted T cells, or PBMCs.

The repertoire was sequenced with immunoSEQ multiplex PCR; TCRdb's copy has only in-frame clones and lacks some. The data contain about 62,000 clones, roughly 90% of them singletons. This CDR3 region has 16 residues. Germline CDR1 is SGHDT and CDR2 is YYEEEE. With 2 bases removed from V and 4 bases from J, the gap between germline ends came to 16 bases. What was sequenced was peripheral blood. The chain is built from TRBV5-6 and TRBJ1-3, with no clear D. The origin of this receptor is a human donor in a cohort sampled during active COVID-19. CDR3 region: CASSFEGWSSGNTIYF. As DNA, the CDR3 is TGTGCCAGCAGCTTCGAGGGATGGAGCTCCGGAAACACCATATATTTT.